This entry features one T cell receptor (beta chain) sequence. This clone was picked up a small number of times. The antigen it recognizes is unknown. One base away there is no much larger clone; base qualities are not given. This entry comes from a study of CD8+ T cells in alopecia areata (dated by TCRdb to the late 2010s). About the study as a whole: The treated patients, all with moderate-to-severe alopecia areata, were enrolled in an open-label pilot trial of oral tofacitinib given at 5 to 10 mg twice daily. immunoSEQ multiplex PCR using 35 Vbeta forward primers and 13 Jbeta reverse primers was used to amplify TCRbeta CDR3 regions. Patients received tofacitinib for 6 to 18 months and were then followed off drug for 6 months to check for delayed response and recurrence. Disease severity in treated patients was measured with the SALT score, which quantifies the percentage of affected scalp surface area. Patients on tofacitinib were biopsied at baseline and after 4 and 24 weeks of treatment, and several of the patients also had a later scalp biopsy. To study T cell clonal expansion in alopecia areata, the researchers applied high-throughput TCRbeta sequencing to both the C3H/HeJ mouse model and human patients. Clonality in the scalp was compared among normal scalp (n=4), patchy alopecia areata scalp (n=8), and alopecia totalis/universalis scalp (n=8). On the human side, TCRbeta sequencing was run on scalp tissue and on sorted CD4+ and CD8+ peripheral blood T cells from healthy controls and from alopecia areata patients with either patchy or totalis/universalis disease. The RNA source kit depended on sample type: the PAXgene miRNA kit for fixed scalp, the miRNeasy kit for PBMCs, and the RNeasy kit for mouse skin.

Explained via the paper, the time point label denotes: around 29 days on oral tofacitinib. The meaning of the sample's treatment or condition label: oral pan-JAK inhibitor, 5-10 mg twice daily. Lesional scalp punch biopsies and peripheral blood were collected from alopecia areata patients. After PBMCs were isolated by density centrifugation and stained for CD3, CD4 and CD8, a FACSAria was used to sort CD4+ and CD8+ T cells. The receptor library was made with the immunoSEQ multiplex PCR assay. To provide template for TCR sequencing, every sample had RNA extracted and reverse transcribed into cDNA. First-strand cDNA was synthesized using SuperScript III with a 2:1 mix of oligo-dT and random hexamers. A synthetic immune receptor repertoire was used to measure amplification bias, and any remaining bias was corrected computationally. As for the authors' bioinformatics: After raw reads were preprocessed to remove errors, the CDR3 was defined following IMGT conventions as running from the conserved cysteine to phenylalanine. Clonality was calculated as 1 minus Shannon entropy normalized by log2 of the number of productive unique TCRs. Whether each scalp clone was CD4 or CD8 was inferred by checking scalp TCRbeta sequences against the CD4 and CD8 repertoires from sorted blood. TCRdb obtained this table from immuneACCESS and retained in-frame rearrangements with V and J assigned. These tables miss some clones; where compared with another copy, unresolved V genes account for less than half of the shortfall, and the remainder is unexplained. V and J calls and clone size are as listed in that table; D and trimming were resolved from the DNA. For this sample there are 90,000 to 150,000 clones; more than 45% appear just once. Roughly 0.5% of the sample lies in the top ten.

Beyond this particular receptor, the publication reports: Because the treated cohort was small and included a single nonresponder, larger studies are needed to assess links between baseline CD8+ expansion and response. Higher clonality and more expanded CD8+ clones were observed in lesional scalp than in normal scalp, particularly in alopecia totalis/universalis, a finding suggestive of antigenic drive. Tofacitinib significantly lowered scalp clonality and the number of expanded CD8+ clones among the top 100 scalp clones. Shared TCR sequences between patients were less evident than in mice, which may be partly attributable to HLA diversity in the patient population. Unlike mouse skin, where gammadelta T cells dominate, normal human skin contains resident alphabeta T cells that get sequenced too, which complicates analysis of the scalp TCR repertoire. Many expanded lesional clones were found to persist in scalp and blood during tofacitinib treatment, and relapse after treatment cessation may be partly explained by this persistence.

Trimming takes 8 bases from V and 4 bases from J, and the germline ends sit 14 bases apart. The CDR3 holds 14 amino acids from the cysteine to the phenylalanine. Only CDR3 DNA is held: 42 bases, read in frame from base 1. Taken from the germline V gene (reference sequence), the CDR1 and CDR2 loops are MNHNY and SVGAGI. The V gene is TRBV6-6 and the J gene is TRBJ2-2; the D gene is perhaps TRBD2, from 5 matching bases. The TCR originated in a human donor with alopecia areata. The material was CD4+ T cells sorted from blood, obtained at week 4, from a patient treated with tofacitinib. The CDR3 protein sequence reads: CASRRADGTGELFF. The sequence in DNA is TGTGCCAGCCGGCGGGCAGATGGCACCGGGGAGCTGTTTTTT.